The 24 T cell receptor beta chains given below trace back to one sample, sequenced in a study of blood T cell repertoires in COVID-19. Libraries were prepared by immunoSEQ multiplex PCR; TCRdb keeps only in-frame clonotypes and omits some of them. Here the sample spans under 250,000 clones, roughly 80% being singletons. Sequenced input: PBMCs or T cells enriched from blood (not recorded which). The receptors come from a woman between 45 and 60 years old who had been exposed to COVID-19.

The chain couples TRBV6-5 to TRBJ2-7; D might be TRBD2 (5 bases). Germline V gene data show CDR1 as MNHEY and CDR2 as SVGAGI. V was pared by 6 bases and J by 6 bases, with 15 bases between. This CDR3 region has 13 residues. DNA for the CDR3: TGTGCCAGCAGCCCGTGGGAGTTGGGCGAGCAGTACTTC. This gives the protein CASSPWELGEQYF.

This chain connects TRBV11-1 to TRBJ2-1, with D maybe TRBD2 (7 bases). Trimming shortened V by 5 bases and J by 7 bases, and 15 bases separated the two germline ends. The length of the CDR3 is 14 residues. Germline loops: CDR1 SGHAT, CDR2 FQDESV (reference sequence). CDR3 amino acids: CASSRGGGLNEQFF. Written as DNA, the CDR3 is TGTGCCAGCAGCCGAGGGGGGGGTCTGAATGAGCAGTTCTTC.

The chain recombines TRBV7-3 with TRBJ2-3; D is unresolved. Trimming took off 8 bases at V and 0 bases at J, with 12 bases between the two ends. CDR1 is SGHTA, CDR2 FQGTGA, per germline. The CDR3 is 14 residues long. The chain's CDR3 is CASAASASTDTQYF. The CDR3 bases are TGTGCCAGCGCCGCAAGCGCTAGCACAGATACGCAGTATTTT.

This rearrangement joins TRBV10-3 to TRBJ2-1; possibly TRBD1 for D (5 bases). The germline V gene encodes CDR1 ENHRY and CDR2 SYGVKD. This CDR3 has 12 amino acids. V was cut by 6 bases and J by 4 bases, with 7 bases left in between. CDR3 DNA: TGTGCCATCAGGACAGCTTACAATGAGCAGTTCTTC. As protein: CAIRTAYNEQFF.

The V gene is TRBV28, the J gene TRBJ2-3; possible D gene TRBD2, 6 bases. Trimming stripped 8 bases from V and 0 bases from J, with 9 bases between. The CDR3 length is 13 residues. CDR1 and CDR2 (germline): MDHEN, SYDVKM. In DNA, the CDR3 is TGTGCCAGCCGGGAGCCAAGCACAGATACGCAGTATTTT. Amino acids: CASREPSTDTQYF.

This chain uses TRBV14 with TRBJ2-3; TRBD1 matches 7 bases. Germline V gene sequence: CDR1 SGHDN, CDR2 FVKESK. There are 14 residues in the CDR3. V lost 4 bases, J lost 3 bases, and 4 bases stayed unmatched. CDR3 in DNA: TGTGCCAGCAGCCCAAGGGGGCTAACAGATACGCAGTATTTT. Protein: CASSPRGLTDTQYF.

The rearrangement joins TRBV12-3 or TRBV12-4 to TRBJ2-2, with TRBD1 as a possible D gene (5 bases). CDR3 length: 13 amino acids. Trimming stripped 9 bases from V and 6 bases from J, with 14 bases between. CDR3 loop: CASRLQAPGELFF. CDR3 nucleotide sequence: TGTGCCAGTCGATTACAGGCGCCCGGGGAGCTGTTTTTT.

The chain links TRBV27 to TRBJ1-5; D not certain. Germline V CDR1 and CDR2: MNHEY, SMNVEV (reference sequence). V lost 6 bases to trimming and J lost 2 bases, with 14 bases between them. The CDR3 is 15 amino acids. The CDR3: CASSPSPRGNQPQHF. CDR3 DNA: TGTGCCAGCAGCCCCTCCCCGAGGGGCAATCAGCCCCAGCATTTT.

V usage is TRBV2 and J usage is TRBJ1-1, with D perhaps TRBD1 (5 bases). This CDR3 is 17 amino acids long. CDR1 and CDR2 (germline): SNHLY, FYNNEI. V lost 2 bases and J lost 5, with 21 bases in between. CDR3 in DNA: TGTGCCAGCAGTGAATCCCCCTCGGAGGGACGGAGGACTGAAGCTTTCTTT. Protein product: CASSESPSEGRRTEAFF.

There are a few counts of this clone. The chain combines TRBV5-1 with TRBJ2-1, with 15 bases that match TRBD2. V trimming: 4 bases; J trimming: 9 bases; junction bases outside the gene matches: 8. Looked up from germline, CDR1 is SGHRS and CDR2 is YFSETQ. The CDR3 has 16 amino acids. In DNA, the CDR3 is TGCGCCAGCAGCGAAGGACTAGCGGGGGGGCAAATTGAGCAGTTCTTC. Encoded protein: CASSEGLAGGQIEQFF. Full variable domain (rest looked up from reference TRBV5-1 and TRBJ2-1): KAGVTQTPRYLIKTRGQQVTLSCSPISGHRSVSWYQQTPGQGLQFLFEYFSETQRNKGNFPGRFSGRQFSNSRSEMNVSTLELGDSALYLCASSEGLAGGQIEQFFGPGTRLTVL.

V and J are TRBV15 and TRBJ2-2; D remains unclear. V was shortened by 5 bases and J by 0 bases, with 22 bases between the two germline ends. CDR3 length: 19 residues. Germline assignment: CDR1 LNHNV and CDR2 YYDKDF (reference sequence). CDR3 region: CATSPRPFEVQSNTGELFF. Written as DNA, the CDR3 is TGTGCCACCAGCCCACGCCCCTTTGAGGTCCAATCGAACACCGGGGAGCTGTTTTTT.

The V gene is TRBV27, the J gene TRBJ2-1; 8 positions agree with TRBD1. Germline V CDR1 and CDR2: MNHEY, SMNVEV (reference sequence). V lost 5 bases, J lost 3 bases, and 6 bases stayed unmatched. The CDR3 totals 15 residues. CDR3: CASSPRGQVYNEQFF. The CDR3 nucleotides are TGTGCCAGCAGTCCCAGGGGACAGGTCTACAATGAGCAGTTCTTC.

At least ten counts were recorded for this clone. V usage is TRBV29-1 and J usage is TRBJ2-5; a weak D match, TRBD2 (5 bases). Germline CDR1 and CDR2: SQVTM and ANQGSEA. The V end was cut by 4 bases, the J end by 6 bases, with 18 bases between. The CDR3 extends over 14 amino acids. The CDR3 protein is CSVVNRQTGKTQYF. The CDR3 DNA reads TGCAGCGTTGTAAATCGGCAGACCGGGAAGACCCAGTACTTC.

The chain joins TRBV5-6 to TRBJ1-4; 7 nucleotides agree with TRBD1. Germline CDR1 is SGHDT and CDR2 is YYEEEE. J was trimmed by 0 bases and V by 2 bases; bases with no gene match: 7. This CDR3 has 17 residues. In DNA form, the CDR3 reads TGTGCCAGCAGCTTACGGACAGGTGTCGCAACTAATGAAAAACTGTTTTTT. It encodes CASSLRTGVATNEKLFF. The whole variable domain, filled in from reference TRBV5-6 and TRBJ1-4, reads DAGVTQSPTHLIKTRGQQVTLRCSPKSGHDTVSWYQQALGQGPQFIFQYYEEEERQRGNFPDRFSGHQFPNYSSELNVNALLLGDSALYLCASSLRTGVATNEKLFFGSGTQLSVL.

The rearrangement uses TRBV6-5 and TRBJ1-2, with D maybe TRBD1 (5 bases). Trimming removed 11 bases at V and 4 bases at J, with 14 bases between. CDR1 MNHEY and CDR2 SVGAGI come from the germline V gene. This CDR3 region has 12 residues. CDR3 nucleotides: TGTGCCTCCCACGGGGGTTTCTATGGCTACACCTTC. Translation: CASHGGFYGYTF.

The chain employs TRBV27 and TRBJ2-3; 9 bases align to TRBD1. Germline CDR1 is MNHEY and CDR2 is SMNVEV (reference sequence). This CDR3 region has 17 residues. Trimming cost V 5 bases and J 0 bases; bases outside gene matches: 9. Here the CDR3 reads CASSRQGVVFSTDTQYF. The CDR3 DNA reads TGTGCCAGCAGTAGACAGGGGGTAGTTTTTAGCACAGATACGCAGTATTTT.

This clone was seen only a few times. The chain carries TRBV7-2 and TRBJ1-4; 8 bases map to TRBD1. V shed 4 bases, J shed 5 bases, and the junction held 6 bases outside the gene matches. The CDR3 spans 15 residues. The germline V gene has CDR1 SGHTA and CDR2 FQGNSA. CDR3 nucleotides: TGTGCCAGCAGCTCCGGGACAGGACAAAATGAAAAACTGTTTTTT. Translated: CASSSGTGQNEKLFF.

This clone was recorded only once. The V gene is TRBV12-3 or TRBV12-4, the J gene TRBJ2-5; weak D call: TRBD1 (5 bases). The length of the CDR3 is 13 residues. Trimming pared 5 bases from V and 1 base from J, leaving 8 bases between. DNA of the CDR3: TGTGCCAGCAGTCGACAGTTCCAAGAGACCCAGTACTTC. This codes for CASSRQFQETQYF.

This clone was found a few times. The genes are TRBV19 and TRBJ2-1; D may be TRBD2 (5 bases). The CDR3 has 13 amino acids. V lost 11 bases and J 4 bases, leaving 15 bases between the germline ends. Germline lookup yields CDR1 LNHDA and CDR2 SQIVND (reference sequence). CDR3 region: CACARGFYNEQFF. CDR3 nucleotide sequence: TGTGCCTGCGCTCGGGGTTTTTACAATGAGCAGTTCTTC. The full variable domain, rest sourced from reference TRBV19 and TRBJ2-1, is DGGITQSPKYLFRKEGQNVTLSCEQNLNHDAMYWYRQDPGQGLRLIYYSQIVNDFQKGDIAEGYSVSREKKESFPLTVTSAQKNPTAFYLCACARGFYNEQFFGPGTRLTVL.

The chain uses TRBV7-2 and TRBJ2-3; TRBD1 matches at 7 bases. This CDR3 is built from 14 residues. V lost 1 base and J lost 6; bases outside the gene matches: 4. Germline CDR1 and CDR2: SGHTA and FQGNSA. CDR3 nucleotide sequence: TGTGCCAGCAGCTTAGAAGGGGGCGCGGATACGCAGTATTTT. It codes for CASSLEGGADTQYF.

The rearrangement links TRBV19 to TRBJ1-1, with D possibly matching TRBD1 (5 bases). The ends were cut back, 5 bases at V and 1 base at J, with 11 bases in the middle. CDR3 length: 14 residues. Germline V gene lookup returns CDR1 LNHDA and CDR2 SQIVND (reference sequence). The CDR3 loop reads CASSPRTGNTEAFF. Here the CDR3 DNA reads TGTGCCAGTAGTCCCCGAACAGGGAACACTGAAGCTTTCTTT.

The chain combines TRBV7-9 with TRBJ2-7; 8 bases align to TRBD1. The CDR3 sequence is 13 residues long. Germline assignment: CDR1 SEHNR and CDR2 FQNEAQ (reference sequence). V lost 5 bases to trimming and J lost 5 bases; unmatched junction nucleotides: 5. CDR3 coding DNA: TGTGCCAGCAGCGCCGGGACAGGTAACGAGCAGTACTTC. Amino acid sequence: CASSAGTGNEQYF.

This sequence joins TRBV24-1 and TRBJ2-2, with 8 nucleotides matching TRBD2. CDR1 is KGHDR and CDR2 is SFDVKD in the germline V gene. With 11 bases clipped from V and 5 bases from J, the junction kept 9 bases outside the gene matches. This CDR3 spans 14 amino acids. CDR3 region: CAIGGGPTTGELFF. The CDR3 DNA sequence: TGTGCCATCGGGGGGGGTCCCACTACCGGGGAGCTGTTTTTT.

The rearrangement links TRBV18 to TRBJ2-7, with D maybe TRBD1 (5 bases). Germline V gene sequence: CDR1 KGHSH, CDR2 LQKENI. The length of the CDR3 is 11 residues. The germline V and J ends were trimmed by 5 bases and 10 bases, with 12 bases remaining between them. CDR3 sequence (DNA): TGTGCCAGCTCAAAGGACATCTACCAGTACTTC. Translating gives CASSKDIYQYF.